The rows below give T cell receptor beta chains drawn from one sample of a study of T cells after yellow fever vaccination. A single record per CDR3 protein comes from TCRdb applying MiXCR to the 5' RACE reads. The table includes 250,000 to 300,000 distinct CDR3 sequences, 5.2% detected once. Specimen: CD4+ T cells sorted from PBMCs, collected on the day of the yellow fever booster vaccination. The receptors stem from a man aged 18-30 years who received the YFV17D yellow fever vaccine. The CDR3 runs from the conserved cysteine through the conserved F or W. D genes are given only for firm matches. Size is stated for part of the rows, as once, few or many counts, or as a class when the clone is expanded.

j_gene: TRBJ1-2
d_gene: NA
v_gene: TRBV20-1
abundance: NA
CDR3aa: CSAANSLNGGYTF
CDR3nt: TGCAGTGCCGCCAACTCTCTGAACGGGGGCTACACCTTC

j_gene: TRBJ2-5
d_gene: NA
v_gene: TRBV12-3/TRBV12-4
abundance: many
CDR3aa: CASSLGREETQYF
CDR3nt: TGTGCCAGCAGCTTGGGCAGAGAAGAGACCCAGTACTTC

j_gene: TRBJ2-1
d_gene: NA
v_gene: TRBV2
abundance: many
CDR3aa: CASQGTSYNEQFF
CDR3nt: TGTGCCAGCCAGGGAACGTCCTACAATGAGCAGTTCTTC

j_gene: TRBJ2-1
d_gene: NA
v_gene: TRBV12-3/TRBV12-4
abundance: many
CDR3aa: CASSLAAQGSSYNEQFF
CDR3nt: TGTGCCAGCAGTTTAGCGGCCCAGGGGAGCTCCTACAATGAGCAGTTCTTC

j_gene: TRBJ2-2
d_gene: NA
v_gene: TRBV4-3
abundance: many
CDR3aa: CASSQELYGYTGELFF
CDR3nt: TGCGCCAGCAGCCAAGAATTGTACGGGTACACCGGGGAGCTGTTTTTT

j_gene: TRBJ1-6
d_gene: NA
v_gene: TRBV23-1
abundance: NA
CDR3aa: CARPLSEGKTSPLHF
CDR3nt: TGCGCCAGGCCCCTCTCAGAGGGGAAGACTTCACCCCTCCACTTT

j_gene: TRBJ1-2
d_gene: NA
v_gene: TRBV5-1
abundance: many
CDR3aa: CASSLDVGDGYTF
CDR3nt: TGCGCCAGCAGCTTGGACGTAGGGGATGGCTACACCTTC

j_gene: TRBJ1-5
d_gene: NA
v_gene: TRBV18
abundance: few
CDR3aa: CASSPSAGINQPQHF
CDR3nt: TGTGCCAGCTCACCGTCAGCAGGGATCAATCAGCCCCAGCATTTT

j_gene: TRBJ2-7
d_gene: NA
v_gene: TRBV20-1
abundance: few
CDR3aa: CSASAVSREAYEQYF
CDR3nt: TGCAGTGCTAGTGCCGTCTCCAGAGAAGCCTACGAGCAGTACTTC

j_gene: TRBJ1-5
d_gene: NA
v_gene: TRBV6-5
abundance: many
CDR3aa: CASSYSFGQPQHF
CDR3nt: TGTGCCAGCAGTTACTCGTTCGGCCAGCCCCAGCATTTT

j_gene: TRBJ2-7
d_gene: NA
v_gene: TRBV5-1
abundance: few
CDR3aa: CASSPGTFYEQYF
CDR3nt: TGCGCCAGCAGCCCAGGGACTTTCTACGAGCAGTACTTC

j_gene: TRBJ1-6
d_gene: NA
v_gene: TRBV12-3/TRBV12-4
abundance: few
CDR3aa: CASSVGGTSKPLHF
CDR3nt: TGTGCCAGCAGCGTGGGGGGGACAAGTAAACCCCTCCACTTT

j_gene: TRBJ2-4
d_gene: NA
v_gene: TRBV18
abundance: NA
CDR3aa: CASSLPRGPENIQYF
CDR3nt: TGTGCCAGCTCACTCCCCCGGGGTCCAGAAAACATTCAGTACTTC

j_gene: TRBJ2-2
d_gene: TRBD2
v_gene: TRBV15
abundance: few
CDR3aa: CATSRDVEVLASGGTGELFF
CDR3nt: TGTGCCACCAGCAGAGATGTAGAGGTGTTGGCTAGCGGGGGGACCGGGGAGCTGTTTTTT

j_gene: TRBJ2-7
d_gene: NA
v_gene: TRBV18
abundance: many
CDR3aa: CASSPETGPYEQYF
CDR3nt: TGTGCCAGCTCACCAGAGACGGGCCCCTACGAGCAGTACTTC

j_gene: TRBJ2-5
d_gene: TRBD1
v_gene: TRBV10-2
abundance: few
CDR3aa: CASSGPDREETQYF
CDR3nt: TGCGCCAGCAGTGGACCGGACAGGGAGGAGACCCAGTACTTC

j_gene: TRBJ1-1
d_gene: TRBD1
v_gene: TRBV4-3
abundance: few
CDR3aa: CASSQRQGSWTEAFF
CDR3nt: TGCGCCAGCAGCCAACGACAGGGGAGTTGGACTGAAGCTTTCTTT

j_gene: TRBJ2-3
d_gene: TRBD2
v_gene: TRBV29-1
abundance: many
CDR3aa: CSVGRLAADTQYF
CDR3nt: TGCAGCGTGGGTAGACTAGCGGCGGATACGCAGTATTTT

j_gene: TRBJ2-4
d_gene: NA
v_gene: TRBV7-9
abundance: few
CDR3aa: CASSITGSWDIQYF
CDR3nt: TGTGCCAGCAGCATTACAGGGAGTTGGGACATTCAGTACTTC

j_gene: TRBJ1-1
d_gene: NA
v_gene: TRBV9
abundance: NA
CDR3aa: CASSVGDAGAEAFF
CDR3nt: TGTGCCAGCAGCGTAGGGGACGCGGGCGCTGAAGCTTTCTTT

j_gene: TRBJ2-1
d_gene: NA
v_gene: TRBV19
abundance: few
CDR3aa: CASTRGAGNNEQFF
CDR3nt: TGTGCCAGTACCCGGGGGGCAGGGAACAATGAGCAGTTCTTC

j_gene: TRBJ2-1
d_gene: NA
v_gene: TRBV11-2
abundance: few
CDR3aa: CASSLRLRGGGEGNEQFF
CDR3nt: TGTGCCAGCAGCTTAAGGCTGAGGGGCGGGGGCGAGGGCAATGAGCAGTTCTTC

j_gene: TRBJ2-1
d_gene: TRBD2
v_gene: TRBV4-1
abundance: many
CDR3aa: CASRGLASGEQFF
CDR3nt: TGCGCCAGCAGGGGACTAGCATCAGGGGAGCAGTTCTTC

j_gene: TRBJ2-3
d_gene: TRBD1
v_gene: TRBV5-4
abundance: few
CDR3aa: CATGQGGDTQYF
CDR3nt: TGTGCCACAGGACAGGGAGGAGATACGCAGTATTTT

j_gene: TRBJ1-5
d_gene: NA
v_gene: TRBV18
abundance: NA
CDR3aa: CASSPPSSRNQPQHF
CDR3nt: TGTGCCAGCTCACCGCCGTCATCCCGCAATCAGCCCCAGCATTTT

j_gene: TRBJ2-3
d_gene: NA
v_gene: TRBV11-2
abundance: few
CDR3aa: CASSLAVGRNTQYF
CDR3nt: TGTGCCAGCAGCTTAGCGGTAGGGAGGAATACGCAGTATTTT

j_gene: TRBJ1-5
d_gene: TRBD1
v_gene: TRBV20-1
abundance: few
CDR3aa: CSARSDRRYQPQHF
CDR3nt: TGCAGTGCTAGATCGGACAGGAGATATCAGCCCCAGCATTTT

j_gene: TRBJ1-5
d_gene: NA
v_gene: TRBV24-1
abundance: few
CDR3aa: CATSAAGRGDNQPQHF
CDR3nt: TGTGCCACCAGTGCCGCCGGGAGGGGCGACAATCAGCCCCAGCATTTT

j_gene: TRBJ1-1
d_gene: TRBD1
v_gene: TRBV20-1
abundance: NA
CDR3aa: CSARKPGGFALGTEAFF
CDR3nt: TGCAGTGCCAGAAAGCCAGGGGGCTTCGCGTTAGGCACTGAAGCTTTCTTT

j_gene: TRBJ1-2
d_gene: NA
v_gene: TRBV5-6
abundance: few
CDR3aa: CASRKEGGIYGYTF
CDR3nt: TGTGCCAGCAGGAAAGAAGGGGGAATCTATGGCTACACCTTC

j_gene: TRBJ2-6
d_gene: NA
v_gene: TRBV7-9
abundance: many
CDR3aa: CASSPLVTTNVLTF
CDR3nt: TGTGCCAGCAGCCCCCTAGTAACGACCAACGTCCTGACTTTC

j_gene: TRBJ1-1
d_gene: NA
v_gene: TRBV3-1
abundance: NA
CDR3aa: CASSQGASGGEAFF
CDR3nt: TGTGCCAGCAGCCAAGGGGCCTCAGGTGGTGAAGCTTTCTTT

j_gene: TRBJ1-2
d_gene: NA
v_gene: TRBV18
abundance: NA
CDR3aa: CASSPPRDGYTF
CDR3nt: TGTGCCAGCTCACCCCCTCGTGATGGCTACACCTTC

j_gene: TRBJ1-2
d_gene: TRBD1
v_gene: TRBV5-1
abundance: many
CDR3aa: CASYPGQQTYGYTF
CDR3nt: TGCGCCAGCTACCCGGGACAGCAAACTTATGGCTACACCTTC

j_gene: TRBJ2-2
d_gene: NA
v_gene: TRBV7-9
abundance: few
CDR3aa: CATEESTGELFF
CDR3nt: TGTGCCACGGAGGAGAGTACCGGGGAGCTGTTTTTT